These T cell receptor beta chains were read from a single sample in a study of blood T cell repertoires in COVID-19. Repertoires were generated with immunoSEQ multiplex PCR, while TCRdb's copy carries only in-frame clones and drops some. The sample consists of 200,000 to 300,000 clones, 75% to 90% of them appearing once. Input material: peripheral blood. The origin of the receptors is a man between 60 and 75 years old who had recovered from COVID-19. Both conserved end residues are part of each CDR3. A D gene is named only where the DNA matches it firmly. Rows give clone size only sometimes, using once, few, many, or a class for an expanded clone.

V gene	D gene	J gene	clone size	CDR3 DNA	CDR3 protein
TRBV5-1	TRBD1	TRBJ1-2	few	TGCGCCAGCAGCTCGTGGACAGGGGGCAATGGCTACACCTTC	CASSSWTGGNGYTF
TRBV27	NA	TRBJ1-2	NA	TGTGCCAGCAGTTCGCAGACAGGTCCTTATGGCTACACCTTC	CASSSQTGPYGYTF
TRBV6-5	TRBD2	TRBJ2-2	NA	TGTGCCAGCAGGAGAGGGAGGGCCGGGGAGCTGTTTTTT	CASRRGRAGELFF
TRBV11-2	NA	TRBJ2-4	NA	TGTGCCAGCAGCGCCACCGCGGGTTTCGTAGCCAAAAACATTCAGTACTTC	CASSATAGFVAKNIQYF
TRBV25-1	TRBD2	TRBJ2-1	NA	TGTGCCAGCAGTGGCAAAATAGCGGGGGGGAGGGATGAGCAGTTCTTC	CASSGKIAGGRDEQFF
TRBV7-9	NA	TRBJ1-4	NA	TGTGCCAGCAGCTTCGGTTTCGAAAAACTGTTTTTT	CASSFGFEKLFF
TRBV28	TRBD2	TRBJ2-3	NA	TGTGCCAGCAGTTTATCGGTCTTAGCGGGGGGATACACAGATACGCAGTATTTT	CASSLSVLAGGYTDTQYF
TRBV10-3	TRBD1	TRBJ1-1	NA	TGTGCCATCAGTGAGTTAGGGGGCGCCGCTGAAGCTTTCTTT	CAISELGGAAEAFF
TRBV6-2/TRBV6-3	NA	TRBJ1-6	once	TGTGCCAGCAGCCCTAATAACGGTCCTTATAATTCACCCCTCCACTTT	CASSPNNGPYNSPLHF
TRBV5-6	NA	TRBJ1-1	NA	TGTGCCAGCAGGGGACTCGATATAAGAGGGGCGAACACTGAAGCTTTCTTT	CASRGLDIRGANTEAFF
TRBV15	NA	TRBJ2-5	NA	TGTGCCACCAGCAGAGATGGCGGGGGCGGAGAGACCCAGTACTTC	CATSRDGGGGETQYF
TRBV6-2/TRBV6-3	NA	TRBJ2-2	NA	NA	CASSSSGELFF
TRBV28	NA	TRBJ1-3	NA	TGTGCCAGCAGTTTCCCTGCCGGAGGCGGAAACACCATATATTTT	CASSFPAGGGNTIYF
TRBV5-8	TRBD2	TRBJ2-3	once	TGTGCCAGCAGCCTTAGCGGGCGGGGACTTAGCACAGATACGCAGTATTTT	CASSLSGRGLSTDTQYF
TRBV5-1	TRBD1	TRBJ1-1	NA	TGCGCCAGCAGCCCGGGACAGGGGGCGAACACTGAAGCTTTCTTT	CASSPGQGANTEAFF
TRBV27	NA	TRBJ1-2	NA	TGTGCCAGCAGTCGACAGGCAGCTAACTATGGCTACACCTTC	CASSRQAANYGYTF